Following are 14 T cell receptor beta chains from one sample sequenced in a study of blood T cell repertoires in COVID-19. Sequenced by immunoSEQ multiplex PCR; TCRdb stores in-frame clones only, minus some. This table holds nearly 110,000 clones, about 84% found once. Sequenced: peripheral blood. The receptors come from an older woman with acute or convalescent COVID-19.

V usage is TRBV9 and J usage is TRBJ2-3, with 9 positions matching TRBD2. Germline CDR1 reads SGDLS; CDR2 reads YYNGEE. This CDR3 is 16 amino acids long. V shed 5 bases and J 5 bases; nucleotides not matched to a gene: 12. The CDR3 sequence is CASSTVAGGLIDTQYF. As DNA, the CDR3 is TGTGCCAGCAGTACCGTTGCGGGAGGGCTTATAGATACGCAGTATTTT.

The chain couples TRBV5-1 to TRBJ2-5; no clear D gene. CDR3 size: 13 residues. Germline V gene lookup returns CDR1 SGHRS and CDR2 YFSETQ. V was cut by 1 base and J by 5 bases, with 9 bases left in between. The CDR3 DNA reads as TGCGCCAGCAGCTTGATGGCTCAGGAGACCCAGTACTTC. This codes for CASSLMAQETQYF.

The rearrangement uses TRBV11-2 and TRBJ2-1, with TRBD2 identical over 7 bases. Looked up from germline, CDR1 is SGHAT and CDR2 is FQNNGV. The CDR3 totals 17 residues. V was clipped by 4 bases and J by 2 bases; unmatched bases: 11. The CDR3 spells CASSSSGTTLTYNEQFF. The CDR3 region has the DNA TGTGCCAGCAGCTCCTCCGGGACTACTTTAACCTACAATGAGCAGTTCTTC.

The J gene is TRBJ1-2, the V gene TRBV28; 9 bases align to TRBD1. Germline V lookup: CDR1 MDHEN, CDR2 SYDVKM. This CDR3 has 13 amino acids. V trimming: 3 bases; J trimming: 4 bases; junction bases outside the gene matches: 0. CDR3 sequence reads: CASSLGQGYGYTF. CDR3 sequence (DNA): TGTGCCAGCAGTTTGGGACAGGGCTATGGCTACACCTTC.

This clone was seen just once. The chain joins TRBV25-1 to TRBJ1-2, with 10 bases lining up with TRBD1. The CDR3 runs to 13 residues. Unmatched junction bases numbered 3, after V lost 6 bases and J lost 5 bases. Germline V gives CDR1 MGHDK, CDR2 SYGVNS. The CDR3 is CASRSGQGYGYTF. Here the CDR3 DNA reads TGTGCCAGCAGATCGGGACAGGGGTATGGCTACACCTTC.

The CDR3 reads CSTKQGSGNTIYF. CDR3 nucleotide sequence: TGCAGCACCAAACAGGGATCTGGAAACACCATATATTTT. The chain combines TRBV29-1 with TRBJ1-3; possibly TRBD1 for D (6 bases). Germline V gene sequence: CDR1 SQVTM, CDR2 ANQGSEA. Deletions cut 8 bases from V and 1 base from J, with 12 bases between. CDR3 size: 13 residues.

The V call is TRBV5-1, the J call TRBJ1-3; D gene uncertain. Germline V lookup: CDR1 SGHRS, CDR2 YFSETQ. The CDR3 runs to 17 residues. Trimming removed 0 bases from V and 1 base from J, with 14 bases in between. The CDR3 DNA reads TGCGCCAGCAGCTTGGGGCTCGTAGGGAGTTCTGGAAACACCATATATTTT. Its translation: CASSLGLVGSSGNTIYF.

CDR3 amino acids: CASSAVVIFTEAFF. In DNA form, the CDR3 reads TGTGCCAGTAGTGCGGTCGTAATTTTCACTGAAGCTTTCTTT. The chain is built from TRBV19 and TRBJ1-1; D unclear. Germline CDR1 reads LNHDA; CDR2 reads SQIVND (reference sequence). Trimming left V 5 bases short and J 4 bases short, with 14 bases between. CDR3 length equals 14 residues. Drawing the rest from reference TRBV19 and TRBJ1-1, the complete variable domain is DGGITQSPKYLFRKEGQNVTLSCEQNLNHDAMYWYRQDPGQGLRLIYYSQIVNDFQKGDIAEGYSVSREKKESFPLTVTSAQKNPTAFYLCASSAVVIFTEAFFGQGTRLTVV.

The V and J genes are TRBV5-4 and TRBJ2-1; 11 nucleotides agree with TRBD1. V shed 5 bases and J 2 bases; nucleotides not matched to a gene: 6. CDR1 is SGHNT and CDR2 is YYREEE in the germline V gene (reference sequence). The CDR3 is made up of 16 amino acids. CDR3 protein: CASRQGQGGPYNEQFF. CDR3 DNA: TGTGCCAGCAGGCAGGGACAGGGGGGCCCCTACAATGAGCAGTTCTTC.

The rearrangement links TRBV18 to TRBJ1-1, with D possibly being TRBD1 (5 bases). The V and J ends lost 4 bases and 8 bases respectively, with 14 bases between them. This CDR3 region has 13 residues. CDR1 is KGHSH and CDR2 is LQKENI in the germline V gene. CDR3 coding DNA: TGTGCCAGCTCACAAACGCGGGACGTAGAAGCTTTCTTT. Translated: CASSQTRDVEAFF.

This chain links TRBV7-3 with TRBJ2-2; TRBD1 matches 7 bases. The germline V gene has CDR1 SGHTA and CDR2 FQGTGA. V shed 2 bases and J 3 bases; nucleotides not matched to a gene: 6. The CDR3 loop spans 16 amino acids. For the CDR3, the DNA is TGTGCCAGCAGCTTACAAGGGGGCGTCTACACCGGGGAGCTGTTTTTT. The encoded protein is CASSLQGGVYTGELFF.

The genes are TRBV5-1 and TRBJ2-5; 13 nucleotides match TRBD2. The V and J ends lost 4 bases and 3 bases, in that order; junction bases with no gene match: 9. There are 17 residues in the CDR3. Germline values: CDR1 SGHRS, CDR2 YFSETQ. The CDR3 nucleotides read TGCGCCAGCAGCATCCGGACTAGCGGGGGAAGCAAAGAGACCCAGTACTTC. Translating it yields CASSIRTSGGSKETQYF.

This chain joins TRBV18 and TRBJ2-1; 11 bases are shared with TRBD1. The germline V gene has CDR1 KGHSH and CDR2 LQKENI. V was pared by 5 bases and J by 9 bases, with 12 bases of the junction left unmatched. The CDR3 spans 16 residues. Written as DNA, the CDR3 is TGTGCCAGCTCAGGGACCGGGACAGGGGGTTCCTTTGAGCAGTTCTTC. Its protein product is CASSGTGTGGSFEQFF.

This rearrangement joins TRBV29-1 to TRBJ2-1; the match to TRBD2 covers 8 bases. Germline CDR1 reads SQVTM; CDR2 reads ANQGSEA. The CDR3 contains 13 residues. J was trimmed by 7 bases and V by 7 bases; bases with no gene match: 9. The CDR3 loop reads CSAPGLVSNEQFF. The CDR3 DNA follows: TGCAGCGCCCCGGGACTAGTCTCAAATGAGCAGTTCTTC.